A selection of T cell receptor beta chains follows, all from one sample in a study of OX40 agonist ivuxolimab in advanced cancers. Clones were read by immunoSEQ multiplex PCR, and TCRdb kept only the in-frame ones, dropping some. The table shows more than 40,000 clones, with around 77% occurring only once. The input for sequencing was CD4+ or CD8+ T cells sorted from blood, taken in a trial of the OX40 agonist ivuxolimab. Receptor source: an adult with an advanced solid tumor such as melanoma, head and neck, liver or kidney cancer. The CDR3 runs from the conserved cysteine through the conserved F or W. D genes are given only for firm matches. Where a row states a size, it is once, few, many or the class of an expanded clone; other rows omit it.

TRBV4-1	TRBJ1-1	NA	TRBD1	TGCGCCAGCAGCCAAGATCCACGGCAGGGGGCGGGTGAAGCTTTCTTT	CASSQDPRQGAGEAFF
TRBV10-3	TRBJ2-5	few	NA	TGTGCCATCAGTGAGCCTACCGCAGGGCGAGAGACCCAGTACTTC	CAISEPTAGRETQYF
TRBV11-3	TRBJ2-3	NA	NA	TGTGCCAGCAGCTCGTGGGACCGACGCACAGATACGCAGTATTTT	CASSSWDRRTDTQYF
TRBV7-9	TRBJ2-3	few	TRBD1	TGTGCCAGCAGCCACCGGGACAGGGGGCGCACAGATACGCAGTATTTT	CASSHRDRGRTDTQYF
TRBV6-5	TRBJ1-1	NA	NA	TGTGCCAGCAGTTACAGCCATCTGGGGGACACTGAAGCTTTCTTT	CASSYSHLGDTEAFF
TRBV27	TRBJ2-6	NA	NA	TGTGCCAGCAGTTTCCGAGCGGTTTTCTGGTCTGGGGCCAACGTCCTGACTTTC	CASSFRAVFWSGANVLTF
TRBV27	TRBJ2-7	NA	NA	TGTGCCAGCAGTTTGTCTGCCAGGAGGAGCTCCTACGAGCAGTACTTC	CASSLSARRSSYEQYF
TRBV28	TRBJ1-6	NA	TRBD1	TGTGCCAGCAGTATAACAAACAGGGGTTCGTATAATTCACCCCTCCACTTT	CASSITNRGSYNSPLHF
TRBV27	TRBJ2-1	NA	NA	TGTGCCAGCAGTTTCTCAGATCCGGGTGAGCAGTTCTTC	CASSFSDPGEQFF
TRBV5-4	TRBJ2-3	NA	TRBD2	TGTGCCAGCAGCTTGGTACTAGCGGGAGGCACAGATACGCAGTATTTT	CASSLVLAGGTDTQYF
TRBV7-3	TRBJ2-1	NA	TRBD2	TGTGCCAGCAGCCGTTCTCGGGAGGAGCTCAATGAGCAGTTCTTC	CASSRSREELNEQFF
TRBV28	TRBJ2-5	NA	TRBD1	TGTGCCAGCACTAGGACAGGGGGACAAGAGACCCAGTACTTC	CASTRTGGQETQYF
TRBV10-3	TRBJ2-7	NA	TRBD1	TGTGCCATCAGTGAGTGGGACAGAACCTACGAGCAGTACTTC	CAISEWDRTYEQYF
TRBV18	TRBJ2-5	NA	TRBD1	TGTGCCAGCTCACCTTGGGGACAGAACCAAGAGACCCAGTACTTC	CASSPWGQNQETQYF
TRBV18	TRBJ2-7	NA	NA	TGTGCCAGCTCGGTAGCGACAACGAATCTTTACGAGCAGTACTTC	CASSVATTNLYEQYF
TRBV5-1	TRBJ1-1	few	NA	TGCGCCAGTAAACAGGGCGAGGGCACTGAAGCTTTCTTT	CASKQGEGTEAFF
TRBV5-1	TRBJ2-7	NA	TRBD2	TGCGCCAGCAGCCTTAGCGGGCTCTACGAGCAGTACTTC	CASSLSGLYEQYF
TRBV5-1	TRBJ2-1	many	TRBD2	TGCGCCAGCAGCTTGGTAGACCGGGGGAGGGGTCGGCAGTTCTTC	CASSLVDRGRGRQFF
TRBV2	TRBJ1-1	NA	NA	TGTGCCAGCAGTGGTACTAGGAACACTGAAGCTTTCTTT	CASSGTRNTEAFF
TRBV18	TRBJ1-2	NA	NA	TGTGCCAGCTCCCCACAGGCAAACTATGGCTACACCTTC	CASSPQANYGYTF
TRBV5-1	TRBJ2-2	NA	NA	TGCGCCAGCAGCTTGGAGAGTACCGGGGAGCTGTTTTTT	CASSLESTGELFF
TRBV10-3	TRBJ2-2	NA	TRBD2	TGTGCCATCAGTGGAGGACTAGCGGCGAACACCGGGGAGCTGTTTTTT	CAISGGLAANTGELFF
TRBV30	TRBJ2-7	NA	TRBD2	TGTGCCTGGAGTGTACTAGGGACTAGCGGGCTCTACGAGCAGTACTTC	CAWSVLGTSGLYEQYF
TRBV5-1	TRBJ2-1	NA	TRBD1	TGCGCCAGCAGCTTGGCCTGGACAGGGGGCTCCTACAATGAGCAGTTCTTC	CASSLAWTGGSYNEQFF
TRBV7-9	TRBJ1-1	NA	NA	TGTGCCAGCAGCCGTGGGGACACTGAAGCTTTCTTT	CASSRGDTEAFF
TRBV5-1	TRBJ1-1	NA	NA	TGCGCCAGCAGCCTCCTCGCGGCAGGGGCAAACACTGAAGCTTTCTTT	CASSLLAAGANTEAFF
TRBV9	TRBJ2-1	NA	TRBD2	TGTGCCAGCAGCCTAGGACTAGCGGGAGGGTCGGCCCATGAGCAGTTCTTC	CASSLGLAGGSAHEQFF
TRBV5-1	TRBJ1-4	few	TRBD1	TGCGCCAGCAGCGCCCGACCTCCGACAGGGAAGGATGAAAAACTGTTTTTT	CASSARPPTGKDEKLFF
TRBV18	TRBJ2-7	few	NA	TGTGCCAGCTCACCAGGCGCCGGGGCCGAGCAGTACTTC	CASSPGAGAEQYF
TRBV18	TRBJ1-4	NA	NA	TGTGCCAGCTCACCAGGACTGATAAATGAAAAACTGTTTTTT	CASSPGLINEKLFF
TRBV5-4	TRBJ1-3	once	TRBD1	TGTGCCAGCAGCGGGACAGGGGGCGCGGTTGGAAACACCATATATTTT	CASSGTGGAVGNTIYF
TRBV5-1	TRBJ1-1	few	NA	TGCGCCAGCAGCTGGGGACTGCAGAACACTGAAGCTTTCTTT	CASSWGLQNTEAFF
TRBV10-1	TRBJ2-1	once	TRBD2	TGCGCCAGCGGCGGGAGGGGTAGGAATGAGCAGTTCTTC	CASGGRGRNEQFF
TRBV5-6	TRBJ1-5	NA	NA	TGTGCCAGCAGCCGCGGGGGTCTAAGCAATCAGCCCCAGCATTTT	CASSRGGLSNQPQHF
TRBV30	TRBJ1-4	NA	NA	TGTGCCTGGAGAGGGGAAGAAAAACTGTTTTTT	CAWRGEEKLFF
TRBV7-9	TRBJ2-1	NA	NA	TGTGCCAGCAGTCAAGTGGATACAAGGCAGTTCTTC	CASSQVDTRQFF
TRBV5-1	TRBJ2-1	NA	NA	TGCGCCAGCATCAGGGCCAATGAGCAGTTCTTC	CASIRANEQFF
TRBV19	TRBJ1-1	NA	NA	TGTGCCAGTAACGGGGGTCTGACAGAGAACACTGAAGCTTTCTTT	CASNGGLTENTEAFF
TRBV27	TRBJ2-2	NA	NA	TGTGCCGTTCATCTCGATTGGCGCGACGACACCGGGGAGCTGTTTTTT	CAVHLDWRDDTGELFF
TRBV18	TRBJ2-1	NA	TRBD2	TGTGCCAGCTCACCAACTAGCGGCACTTACAATGAGCAGTTCTTC	CASSPTSGTYNEQFF
TRBV7-6	TRBJ2-7	once	NA	TGTGCCAGCAGCAAGACGGAAACCTACGAGCAGTACTTC	CASSKTETYEQYF
TRBV5-1	TRBJ2-5	NA	NA	TGCGCCAGCAGCTTAGGGGCTAAAGAGACCCAGTACTTC	CASSLGAKETQYF
TRBV10-3	TRBJ2-7	NA	TRBD1	TGTGCCATCAGTGCTGGGACAGGGGTTCGCGAGCAGTACTTC	CAISAGTGVREQYF
TRBV15	TRBJ1-5	NA	NA	TGTGCCACCACCCCCCCGGATAGCAATCAGCCCCAGCATTTT	CATTPPDSNQPQHF
TRBV2	TRBJ1-1	NA	NA	TGTGCCAGCAGTGATACGACAGGCACTGAAGCTTTCTTT	CASSDTTGTEAFF
TRBV5-1	TRBJ2-5	NA	NA	TGCGCCAGCAGCTTGTCTAGTGGCTCAGAGACCCAGTACTTC	CASSLSSGSETQYF
TRBV5-4	TRBJ1-2	NA	NA	TGTGCCAGCAGCTTGAGGGACATCTATGGCTACACCTTC	CASSLRDIYGYTF
TRBV7-9	TRBJ1-6	NA	TRBD1	TGTGCCAGCAGCGTAGCCGGGACAGGGGCACATTCACCCCTCCACTTT	CASSVAGTGAHSPLHF